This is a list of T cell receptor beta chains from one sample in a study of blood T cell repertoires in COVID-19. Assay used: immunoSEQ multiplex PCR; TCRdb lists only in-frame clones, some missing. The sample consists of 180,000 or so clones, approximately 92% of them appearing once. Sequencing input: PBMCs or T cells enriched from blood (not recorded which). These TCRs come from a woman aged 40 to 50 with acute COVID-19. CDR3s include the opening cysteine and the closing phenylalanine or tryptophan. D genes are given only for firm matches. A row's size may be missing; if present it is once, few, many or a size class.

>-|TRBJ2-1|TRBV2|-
TGTGCCAGCAGTGAGGTGAGGGCCAATAATGAGCAGTTCTTC
CASSEVRANNEQFF
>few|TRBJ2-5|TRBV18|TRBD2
TGTGCCAGCTCACCACTGGGGGGGGAGACCCAGTACTTC
CASSPLGGETQYF
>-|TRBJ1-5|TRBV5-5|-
TGTGCCAGCAGCTTTCTGGGAGTAAATAGCAATCAGCCCCAGCATTTT
CASSFLGVNSNQPQHF
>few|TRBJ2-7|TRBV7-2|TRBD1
TGTGCCAGCAGCGCGACAGGGTACGAGCAGTACTTC
CASSATGYEQYF
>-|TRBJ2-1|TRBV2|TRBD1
TGTGCCGCACCCCGGGACAGGGCTTTTGTGGAGCAGTTCTTC
CAAPRDRAFVEQFF
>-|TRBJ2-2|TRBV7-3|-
TGTGCCAGCAGCCCCGGTCGGGGGTTGAACACCGGGGAGCTGTTTTTT
CASSPGRGLNTGELFF
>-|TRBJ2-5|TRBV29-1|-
TGCAGCGTGAAACAGGGGGGGGCAGAGACCCAGTACTTC
CSVKQGGAETQYF
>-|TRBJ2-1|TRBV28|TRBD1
TGTGCCAGCAGTCTCCCGGGACAGGGCTACAATGAGCAGTTCTTC
CASSLPGQGYNEQFF
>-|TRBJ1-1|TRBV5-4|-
TGTGCCAGCAGCGCCGAAGCGGGGGCGGGGACTGAAGCTTTCTTT
CASSAEAGAGTEAFF
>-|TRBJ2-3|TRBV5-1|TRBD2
TGCGCCAGCAGCCCGGGACTAGCGGGATCTAGCACAGATACGCAGTATTTT
CASSPGLAGSSTDTQYF
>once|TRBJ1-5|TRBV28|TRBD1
TGTGCCAGCACAACAGGGGCCCCGGGAAATCAGCCCCAGCATTTT
CASTTGAPGNQPQHF
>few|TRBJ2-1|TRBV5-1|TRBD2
TGCGCCAGCAGCGAGGCGGGGGGTTCCTACAATGAGCAGTTCTTC
CASSEAGGSYNEQFF
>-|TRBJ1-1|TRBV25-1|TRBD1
TGTGCCAGCAAAAACACAGGGGGGGCCACTGAAGCTTTCTTT
CASKNTGGATEAFF
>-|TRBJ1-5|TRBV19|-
TGTGCCAGTAGTACCCCGTATAGCAATCAGCCCCAGCATTTT
CASSTPYSNQPQHF
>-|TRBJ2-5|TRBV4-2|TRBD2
TGTGCCAGCAGCCAAGCCCCTAGCGGGGGGGCGCGGGAGACCCAGTACTTC
CASSQAPSGGARETQYF
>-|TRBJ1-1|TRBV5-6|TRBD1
TGTGCCAGCAGCCCCCGGACAGGGGGCACTGAAGCTTTCTTT
CASSPRTGGTEAFF
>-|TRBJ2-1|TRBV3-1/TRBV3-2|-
TGTGCCAGCAGCCAAGCCGTCAGCAATGAGCAGTTCTTC
CASSQAVSNEQFF
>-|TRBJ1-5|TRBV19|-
TGTGCCAGTAGTCGGCAGGGCTCCCCAACTTTGGATCAGCCCCAGCATTTT
CASSRQGSPTLDQPQHF
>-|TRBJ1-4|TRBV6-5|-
TGTGCCAGCAGGGGTACAGGGTCAACTAATGAAAAACTGTTTTTT
CASRGTGSTNEKLFF
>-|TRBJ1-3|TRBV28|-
TGTGCCAGCAGTTTCGGTTCCGGGAACACCATATATTTT
CASSFGSGNTIYF
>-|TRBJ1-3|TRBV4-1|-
TGCGCCAGCAGCCAAGACGACACCTCTGGAAACACCATATATTTT
CASSQDDTSGNTIYF
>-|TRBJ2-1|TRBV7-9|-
TGTGCCAGCAGCTTGGGGGGGCCCTACAATGAGCAGTTCTTC
CASSLGGPYNEQFF
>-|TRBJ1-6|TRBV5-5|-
TGTGCCAGCAGCTTGGACAGAAATTCACCCCTCCACTTT
CASSLDRNSPLHF
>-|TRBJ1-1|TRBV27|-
TGTGCCAGCGCTAGGGGCGGAGGGACTGAAGCTTTCTTT
CASARGGGTEAFF
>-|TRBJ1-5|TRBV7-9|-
TGTGCCAGCAGTCGGGGGACGGGGAACAATCAGCCCCAGCATTTT
CASSRGTGNNQPQHF
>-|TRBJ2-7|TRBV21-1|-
TGTGCCAGCAGCAAAGCAGGGGGGGAATCCTACGAGCAGTACTTC
CASSKAGGESYEQYF
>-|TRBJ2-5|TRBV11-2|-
TGTGCCAGCAGCACGGAGCTCGCCCCCCAAGAGACCCAGTACTTC
CASSTELAPQETQYF
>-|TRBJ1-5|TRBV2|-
TGTGCCAGCAGCGAGGTCGCGGGACAGCCCCAGCATTTT
CASSEVAGQPQHF
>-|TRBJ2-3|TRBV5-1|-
TGCGCCAGCAGAGGACAGGGGGTGACTAGCGGGGTTGAAGTTAGCACAGATACGCAGTATTTT
CASRGQGVTSGVEVSTDTQYF
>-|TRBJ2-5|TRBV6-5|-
TGTGCCAGCAGTTACTTCGAGGCACAAGAGACCCAGTACTTC
CASSYFEAQETQYF
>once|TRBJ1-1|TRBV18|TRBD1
TGTGCCAGCTCACCCGGACAGGGATTCACTGAAGCTTTCTTT
CASSPGQGFTEAFF
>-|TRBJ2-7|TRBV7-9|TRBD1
TGTGCCAGCAGCAACACCGGGACAGGGGCCTACGAGCAGTACTTC
CASSNTGTGAYEQYF
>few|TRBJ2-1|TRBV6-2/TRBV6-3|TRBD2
TGTGCCAGCAGTTACTCTCCTCTAGCGGGGGTCTACAATGAGCAGTTCTTC
CASSYSPLAGVYNEQFF
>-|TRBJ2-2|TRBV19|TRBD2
TGTGCCAGTAGTCTCGGACTAGCGGGACCGAACACCGGGGAGCTGTTTTTT
CASSLGLAGPNTGELFF
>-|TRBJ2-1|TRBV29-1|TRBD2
TGCAGCTCGCTTAGAGCGGGGAGAAGCTCCTACAATGAGCAGTTCTTC
CSSLRAGRSSYNEQFF
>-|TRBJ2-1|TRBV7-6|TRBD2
TGTGCCAGCAGCAAAGTAGCGAGGGGCGGGAGGGGTGAGCAGTTCTTC
CASSKVARGGRGEQFF
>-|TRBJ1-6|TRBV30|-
TGTGCCTGGAGTGTACGTCAGGGAAGCGATTCACCCCTCCACTTT
CAWSVRQGSDSPLHF
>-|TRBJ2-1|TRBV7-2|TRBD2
TGTGCCAGCAGCTTTGGGCTAGCGGGAGTCGGTGAGCAGTTCTTC
CASSFGLAGVGEQFF
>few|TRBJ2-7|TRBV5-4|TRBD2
TGTGCCAGCAGCTTGGGGAGCGGGACCTACGAGCAGTACTTC
CASSLGSGTYEQYF
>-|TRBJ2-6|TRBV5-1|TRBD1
TGCGCCAGCAGCTTTCCCCGGGACAGGGGGTCTGGGGCCAACGTCCTGACTTTC
CASSFPRDRGSGANVLTF
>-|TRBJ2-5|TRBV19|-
TGTGCCAGTAGCCTCAGTAATCAAGAGACCCAGTACTTC
CASSLSNQETQYF
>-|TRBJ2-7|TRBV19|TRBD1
TGTGCCAGTTCTAGGACAGGGAGCTCCTACGAGCAGTACTTC
CASSRTGSSYEQYF
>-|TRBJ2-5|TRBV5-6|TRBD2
TGTGCCAGCAACGAGGGACCTCTAGCGGGAGGCGGGGAGACCCAGTACTTC
CASNEGPLAGGGETQYF
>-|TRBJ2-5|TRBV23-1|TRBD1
TGCGCCAGCAGTCTCGGGGGAACTGACCGGGACAGGGGTTATTGGGAGACCCAGTACTTC
CASSLGGTDRDRGYWETQYF
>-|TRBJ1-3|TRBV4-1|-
TGCGCCAGCAGCGAGGGACACCGGTGGGGAAACACCATATATTTT
CASSEGHRWGNTIYF
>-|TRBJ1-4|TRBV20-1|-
TGCAGTGCTAGTCAGGCAACCGAAAAACTGTTTTTT
CSASQATEKLFF
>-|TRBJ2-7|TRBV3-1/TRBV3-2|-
TGTGCCAGCAGCCCACGACAGGGAGGATGGGAGCAGTACTTC
CASSPRQGGWEQYF